The sequence of this TCR beta chain was determined in a study of beta chain features in type 1 diabetes. Notes on the study in general: Patients with Type 1 diabetes showed moderately but significantly shorter TCRB CDR3s in all four CD4+ subsets. PCR, the amplification step, might favor shorter templates, equally in patients and controls.

Trimming pared 1 base from V and 2 bases from J, leaving 8 bases between. CDR1 is SGHTA and CDR2 is FQGNSA in the germline V gene. The CDR3 extends over 14 amino acids. The sequenced template was cDNA made from the entire isolated RNA. TCRdb keeps only in-frame clones here, not all; method: immunoSEQ multiplex PCR. This sample has hundreds of thousands of clones; 55% to 70% occur once, and the top ten carry approximately 0.053%. About this clone: The antigen remains undetermined. Other DNA sequences in the sample encode the same CDR3.

The V call is TRBV7-2, the J call TRBJ2-5; perhaps TRBD2 as D (6 bases). The sample taken for sequencing was naive CD4+ T cells from blood. The clonotype was recovered from a man aged 25 to 40 in good health. The CDR3 nucleotides read TGTGCCAGCAGCTTAGTAGCGGCACAAGAGACCCAGTACTTC. Translating it yields CASSLVAAQETQYF.